This T cell receptor beta chain was sequenced during a study of cytomegalovirus exposure and HLA in healthy donors. Study-wide findings and caveats: Near-uniform donor sequencing depth was presumed by presence/absence analyses. Reportedly, TCR beta sequences accurately predicted HLA-A and HLA-B alleles in most subjects.

Only one count was recorded for this clone. The target antigen is unknown. PCR employed 60 Vbeta and 13 Jbeta primers. The protocol was immunoSEQ multiplex PCR, while the TCRdb copy is restricted to in-frame clones and leaves out a portion. The data show 60,000 or so clones, 60% to 85% seen once. This sequence originates from a woman between 40 and 55 years old in good health and CMV-seropositive. The specimen was PBMCs.

In DNA form, the CDR3 reads TGCGCCAGCAGCGTGGCAATGAACACTGAAGCTTTCTTT. Its protein product is CASSVAMNTEAFF. The chain carries TRBV5-1 and TRBJ1-1; D unresolved. V gave up 4 bases and J gave up 0 bases, with 7 bases separating them. The CDR3 runs 13 residues. Germline V CDR1 and CDR2: SGHRS, YFSETQ.